Each of the 2 T cell receptor beta chains below was sequenced from the same sample in a study of blood T cells in healthy people across ages (dated by TCRdb to the mid-2010s). Preparation of the library involved 5' RACE. This sample was sequenced with an Illumina HiSeq 2500. A second PCR of 7 to 11 cycles was run with a J-beta primer mix and a sample-barcoded 5' primer. Clones were called with MiXCR by TCRdb after fastp trimmed the public reads at Q25, and only in-frame beta chains were retained. Rows with one shared CDR3 protein collapse into an entry with the most common genes and DNA. A total of roughly 1.5 million distinct CDR3 sequences appear in this sample, 40% to 45% of them only once. The ten largest account for about 4% of the sample. The sequenced material came from blood. The receptors come from a woman between 18 and 29 years old in good health.

The V gene is TRBV7-2, the J gene TRBJ1-1; no firm D call. Trimming took off 1 base at V and 1 base at J, with 10 bases between the two ends. Germline assignment: CDR1 SGHTA and CDR2 FQGNSA. The CDR3 loop spans 15 amino acids. The CDR3 protein is CASSLVGFTNTEAFF. The CDR3 DNA follows: TGTGCCAGCAGCTTAGTGGGGTTCACGAACACTGAAGCTTTCTTT.

This chain connects TRBV12-3 or TRBV12-4 to TRBJ2-1, with a tentative D call TRBD2 (6 bases). The CDR3 sequence is 15 residues long. The V end was cut by 6 bases, the J end by 6 bases, with 18 bases between. CDR3 residues: CASRSSGREANEQFF. The DNA of the CDR3 is TGTGCCAGCAGGTCCTCCGGTAGGGAGGCCAATGAGCAGTTCTTC.